These T cell receptor beta chains were read from a single sample in a study of cytomegalovirus exposure and HLA in healthy donors. Clones were read by immunoSEQ multiplex PCR, and TCRdb kept only the in-frame ones, dropping some. The repertoire includes approximately 220,000 clones, around 80% of them detected once, and about 16% sits in the top ten. What was sequenced was PBMCs. These receptors came from a man aged 40-50 years in good health and CMV-seronegative. CDR3s include the opening cysteine and the closing phenylalanine or tryptophan. D genes are given only for firm matches. The size of a clone is reported for some rows only, either as once, few or many, or as a class for expanded clones.

CDR3 | DNA | J | size | D | length | V
CASSFYVAQGVNEQFF | TGTGCCAGCAGCTTTTATGTCGCACAGGGGGTTAATGAGCAGTTCTTC | TRBJ2-1 | NA | TRBD1 | 16 | TRBV7-6
CASLEEIAGYEQYF | TGTGCCAGCTTGGAGGAGATAGCGGGGTACGAGCAGTACTTC | TRBJ2-7 | few | TRBD2 | 14 | TRBV6-1
CASSFAARENYGYTF | TGTGCCAGCAGCTTCGCCGCGAGAGAGAACTATGGCTACACCTTC | TRBJ1-2 | once | NA | 15 | TRBV5-4
CASSVDGRSPGELFF | TGTGCCAGCAGCGTAGACGGGAGATCCCCCGGGGAGCTGTTTTTT | TRBJ2-2 | once | NA | 15 | TRBV9
CASRGTSGPTDTQYF | TGTGCCAGCAGGGGGACTAGCGGCCCCACAGATACGCAGTATTTT | TRBJ2-3 | NA | TRBD2 | 15 | TRBV7-8
CASSLPGNTEAFF | TGTGCCAGCAGCTTACCAGGGAACACTGAAGCTTTCTTT | TRBJ1-1 | NA | NA | 13 | TRBV7-9
CASSDFSGNYNEQFF | TGTGCCAGCAGCGACTTTAGCGGGAACTACAATGAGCAGTTCTTC | TRBJ2-1 | NA | TRBD2 | 15 | TRBV9
CASSYVAGRVNEQFF | TGCGCCAGCAGCTACGTAGCGGGACGGGTCAATGAGCAGTTCTTC | TRBJ2-1 | NA | TRBD2 | 15 | TRBV5-1
CASSLGRDSYEQYF | TGTGCCAGCAGCTTAGGGCGGGACTCCTACGAGCAGTACTTC | TRBJ2-7 | once | NA | 14 | TRBV11-2
CASTAGGTTNEKLFF | TGTGCCAGCACCGCAGGGGGGACAACTAATGAAAAACTGTTTTTT | TRBJ1-4 | NA | TRBD1 | 15 | TRBV7-8
CAISEAGTSGWGELFF | TGTGCCATCAGTGAAGCCGGGACTAGCGGATGGGGGGAGCTGTTTTTT | TRBJ2-2 | NA | TRBD2 | 16 | TRBV10-3
CASSPGTSGVQETQYF | TGTGCCAGCAGCCCTGGGACTAGCGGAGTCCAAGAGACCCAGTACTTC | TRBJ2-5 | NA | TRBD2 | 16 | TRBV5-6
CASSEKGEPYEQYF | TGTGCCAGCAGTGAAAAAGGGGAACCCTACGAGCAGTACTTC | TRBJ2-7 | NA | NA | 14 | TRBV2
CASSQEARQGLKGYGYTF | TGCGCCAGCAGCCAAGAAGCCAGGCAGGGGCTAAAAGGCTATGGCTACACCTTC | TRBJ1-2 | NA | NA | 18 | TRBV4-1
CASSQGGPETQYF | TGTGCCAGCAGCCAAGGAGGGCCCGAGACCCAGTACTTC | TRBJ2-5 | NA | NA | 13 | TRBV7-2
CASSSRGRWNTEAFF | TGTGCCAGCAGTTCCCGGGGAAGGTGGAACACTGAAGCTTTCTTT | TRBJ1-1 | NA | NA | 15 | TRBV28
CASSLEQYPGYGYTF | TGTGCCAGCAGCTTAGAGCAGTACCCGGGTTATGGCTACACCTTC | TRBJ1-2 | NA | NA | 15 | TRBV13
CASSLSDRTSPLHF | TGTGCCAGCAGCCTCAGCGACAGGACTTCACCCCTCCACTTT | TRBJ1-6 | few | NA | 14 | TRBV7-9
CASSYSRQAGTDTQYF | TGTGCCAGCAGTTACTCCAGACAGGCGGGCACAGATACGCAGTATTTT | TRBJ2-3 | once | NA | 16 | TRBV6-5